This T cell receptor (beta chain) originates from a study of shared clonotypes between healthy human individuals (TCRdb year 2020). With respect to the entire study: A few men and a couple of women, aged 18 to 49 years, made up the cohort. Blood TCR repertoires of roughly five healthy adults were deeply sequenced to estimate repertoire size and the extent of clonotype sharing between individuals. Libraries were prepared and TCR repertoires were sequenced by different laboratories using diverse techniques, in order to increase sequencing depth and limit assay-specific biases. Leukapheresis yielded between about 0.85 and 10 billion PBMCs per donor. General conclusions and limits of the study: Sampling was restricted to blood, and TCR repertoires in tissue are likely to differ from TCR repertoires in blood. Pairwise subsampling led to the expectation that sequencing depth would affect the degree of clonotype sharing among donors. Because the study included only a small number of donors, the genetic and exposure-history diversity represented was limited.

CDR3 length: 13 amino acids, cysteine to phenylalanine. Of the read, only the CDR3 DNA is kept; its 39 bases are in frame from base 1. V was cut back by 6 bases and J by 4 bases, leaving a gap of 13 bases between them. CDR1 and CDR2 (KGHSH, LQKENI) derive from the germline V gene. With regard to this clone: The specificity of this receptor is unknown. No per-base quality is available; no much larger clone lies one base away.

Using the deep immunoSEQ assay, TCR CDR3 regions were amplified from genomic DNA by multiplex PCR. Extracted genomic DNA from each cell subset was spread evenly across all wells of several immunoSEQ 96-well plates, with each plate serving as a replicate. For unsorted PBMC, each replicate PCR was loaded with approximately 320 ng genomic DNA, equivalent to tens of thousands of T cell genomes. Ten immunoSEQ deep assay plates were used to sequence the unsorted PBMC genomic DNA. The purified libraries were quantified using a Qubit 3.0 fluorometer, sized with a Bioanalyzer 2100, and then quantified again using the KAPA Library Quantification kit. Every immunoSEQ 96-well plate was sequenced on a dedicated single-read 150-cycle Illumina NextSeq 550 flow cell. As for how the authors treated the data: The immunoSEQ output contained only junctional sequences without quality scores, so filtering could not match that applied to full-length reads. To assign V/J genes and CDR3, sequences were annotated using PyIR, a Python wrapper for IgBLAST v1.9, with IMGT germline references. Reads were filtered out if the reads had weak V/J assignments (E-value above 1e-6), no CDR3, stop codons, out-of-frame junctions, or ambiguous translated residues. V3J clonotypes were defined by identical inferred V gene, J gene, and CDR3 amino acid sequence. Percentage overlap between repertoires was computed as shared unique clonotypes divided by the size of the smaller repertoire. RTK rarefaction, the Chao1 estimator, and Recon v2.1 estimates of unobserved clonotypes were used to assess repertoire richness. In TCRdb, the immuneACCESS table is reduced to in-frame sequences with V and J assigned. These tables do not hold every clone; where another copy was compared, an unresolved V gene accounts for under half, and the others remain unexplained. Clone size and V and J calls were adopted from that table, with D and trimming inferred from the DNA. The sample table records around 500,000 clones; around 73% of these occur just once. 9.5% to 15% of the sample goes to the ten largest clones.

Donors were healthy HIV-negative adults with no recently reported acute infections or vaccinations. Every donor was a Caucasian adult living in Nashville, Tennessee, USA. For unsorted samples, 75 million to 100 million PBMCs were counted and genomic DNA was extracted with the QIAamp DNA Blood Mini kit. After blood collection by leukapheresis, PBMCs were isolated using Ficoll-Histopaque density gradient centrifugation and then cryopreserved in the vapor phase of liquid nitrogen. The rearranged segments are TRBV18 and TRBJ2-7; a confident D gene designation cannot be given. The sample consisted of PBMCs. This clonotype was obtained from a woman aged 40 to 49 in good health. Some clones in this sample may be carry-over from other donors' samples. CDR3 region: CASSQTKGYEQYF. The nucleotides read TGTGCCAGCTCCCAGACCAAGGGATACGAGCAGTACTTC.